The entry that follows covers one T cell receptor beta chain sequence. Its antigen is unknown. Through a sample-barcoded 5' primer and a J-beta primer mix, a second PCR was run for 7 to 11 cycles. TCRdb fed the 5' RACE reads into MiXCR, producing one record per CDR3 protein. The sample includes hundreds of thousands of distinct CDR3 sequences, roughly 25% seen only once; the top ten take around 2.9%. This sample was included in a study of blood T cells in healthy people across ages. Findings and caveats of the study: Diversity figures based on one million T cells were deemed too low.

J was trimmed by 2 bases and V by 2 bases; bases with no gene match: 5. The CDR3 has 17 residues. Germline V gene lookup returns CDR1 DFQATT and CDR2 SNEGSKA (reference sequence). The same data also contributed to another study, on T cells of mothers and their children. That work adds: Each child contributed millions of TCR beta CDR3 reads, while each mother contributed over 8.5 million.

The rearrangement uses TRBV20-1 and TRBJ2-1; 14 nucleotides match TRBD2. Specimen: blood. The source is a boy younger than 18 in good health. The CDR3 DNA sequence: TGCAGTGCTAGACCCGGACTAGCGGGGGGAACCTACAATGAGCAGTTCTTC. This translates into CSARPGLAGGTYNEQFF.